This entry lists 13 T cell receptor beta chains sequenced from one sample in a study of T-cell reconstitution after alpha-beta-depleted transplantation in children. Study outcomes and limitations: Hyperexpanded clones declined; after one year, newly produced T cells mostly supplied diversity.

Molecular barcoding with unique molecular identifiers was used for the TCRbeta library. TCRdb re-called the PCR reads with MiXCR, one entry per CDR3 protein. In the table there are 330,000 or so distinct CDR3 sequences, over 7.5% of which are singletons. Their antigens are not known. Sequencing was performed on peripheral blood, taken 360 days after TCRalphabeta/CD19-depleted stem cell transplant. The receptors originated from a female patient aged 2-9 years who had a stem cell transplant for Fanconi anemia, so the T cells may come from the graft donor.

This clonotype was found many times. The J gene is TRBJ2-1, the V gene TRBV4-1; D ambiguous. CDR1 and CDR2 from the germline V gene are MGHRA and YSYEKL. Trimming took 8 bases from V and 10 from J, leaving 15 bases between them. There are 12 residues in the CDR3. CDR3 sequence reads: CASAHSLGEQFF. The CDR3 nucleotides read TGCGCCAGCGCTCACTCCCTGGGGGAGCAGTTCTTC.

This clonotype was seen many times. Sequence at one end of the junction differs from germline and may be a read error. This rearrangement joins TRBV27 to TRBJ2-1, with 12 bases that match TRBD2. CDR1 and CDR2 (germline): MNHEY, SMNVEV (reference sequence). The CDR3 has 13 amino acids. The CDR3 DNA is TGTGCCAGCAGTTTAGGCGGACTAGCGGGACCCGTCTTC. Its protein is CASSLGGLAGPVF.

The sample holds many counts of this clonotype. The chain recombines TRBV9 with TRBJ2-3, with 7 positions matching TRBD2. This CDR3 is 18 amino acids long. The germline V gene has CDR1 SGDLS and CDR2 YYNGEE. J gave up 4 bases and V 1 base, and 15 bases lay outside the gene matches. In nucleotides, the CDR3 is TGTGCCAGCAGCGTATCCCTCCCGGAGCGGGGCGCCCCAGATACGCAGTATTTT. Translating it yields CASSVSLPERGAPDTQYF.

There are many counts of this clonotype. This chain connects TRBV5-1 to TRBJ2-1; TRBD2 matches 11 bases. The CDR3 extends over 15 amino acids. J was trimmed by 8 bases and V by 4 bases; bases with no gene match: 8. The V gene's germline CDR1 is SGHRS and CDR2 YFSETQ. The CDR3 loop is CASSPRLAGTDEQFF. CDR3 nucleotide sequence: TGCGCCAGCAGCCCAAGACTAGCGGGAACGGATGAGCAGTTCTTC.

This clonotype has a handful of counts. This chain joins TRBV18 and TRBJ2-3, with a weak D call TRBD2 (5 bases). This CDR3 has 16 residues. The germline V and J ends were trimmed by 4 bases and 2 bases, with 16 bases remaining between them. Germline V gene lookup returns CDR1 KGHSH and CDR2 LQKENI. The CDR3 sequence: CASSLNRRGSTDTQYF. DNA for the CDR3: TGTGCCAGCTCACTAAACCGACGGGGTTCCACAGATACGCAGTATTTT.

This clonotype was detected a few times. The CDR3 region has the DNA TGTGCCAGCAGTAAGGGGCTTCTACGCACAGATACGCAGTATTTT. It translates to CASSKGLLRTDTQYF. V gene TRBV6-1 combines with J gene TRBJ2-3; a possible D gene is TRBD1 (5 bases). The V gene's germline CDR1 is MNHNS and CDR2 SASEGT. The CDR3 has 15 amino acids. The V and J ends lost 5 bases and 1 base respectively, with 13 bases between them.

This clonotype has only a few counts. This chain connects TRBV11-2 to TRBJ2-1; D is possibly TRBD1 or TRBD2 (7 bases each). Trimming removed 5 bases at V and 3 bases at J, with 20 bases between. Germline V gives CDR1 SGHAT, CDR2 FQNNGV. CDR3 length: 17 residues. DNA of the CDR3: TGTGCCAGCAGCCCCCAGGGGGGGCTCAGGTACTACAATGAGCAGTTCTTC. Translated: CASSPQGGLRYYNEQFF.

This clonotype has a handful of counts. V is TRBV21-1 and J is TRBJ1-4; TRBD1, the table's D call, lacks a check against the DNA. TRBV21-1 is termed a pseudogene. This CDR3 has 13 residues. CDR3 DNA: TGTGCCAGCAGCAAACAGGGAACGGAAAAACTGTTTTTT. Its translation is CASSKQGTEKLFF.

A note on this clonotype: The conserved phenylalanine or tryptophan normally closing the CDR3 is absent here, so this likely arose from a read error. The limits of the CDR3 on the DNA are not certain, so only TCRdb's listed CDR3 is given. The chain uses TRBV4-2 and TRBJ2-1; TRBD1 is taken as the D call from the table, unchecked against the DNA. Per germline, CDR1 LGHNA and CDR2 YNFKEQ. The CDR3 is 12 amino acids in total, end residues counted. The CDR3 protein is CASSQEGGQWAS.

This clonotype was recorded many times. The CDR3 coding sequence is TGTGCCAGCTCACCGCACTTAGGGGCCGAAGAGACCCAGTACTTC. The encoded protein is CASSPHLGAEETQYF. The chain links TRBV18 to TRBJ2-5; a weak D match, TRBD1 (5 bases). The germline V gene encodes CDR1 KGHSH and CDR2 LQKENI. The V end was cut by 3 bases, the J end by 3 bases, with 14 bases between. This CDR3 has 15 amino acids.

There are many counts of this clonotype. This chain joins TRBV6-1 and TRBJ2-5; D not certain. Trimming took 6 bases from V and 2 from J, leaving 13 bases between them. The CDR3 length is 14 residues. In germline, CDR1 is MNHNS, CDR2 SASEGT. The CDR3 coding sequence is TGTGCCAGCAGGAAACACAGAAAACAAGAGACCCAGTACTTC. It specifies CASRKHRKQETQYF.

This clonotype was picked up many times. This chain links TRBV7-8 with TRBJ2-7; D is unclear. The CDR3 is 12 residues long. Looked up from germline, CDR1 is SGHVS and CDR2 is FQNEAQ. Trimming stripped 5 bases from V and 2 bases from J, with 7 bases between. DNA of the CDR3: TGTGCCAGCAGCCCCCGAACCTACGAGCAGTACTTC. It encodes CASSPRTYEQYF.

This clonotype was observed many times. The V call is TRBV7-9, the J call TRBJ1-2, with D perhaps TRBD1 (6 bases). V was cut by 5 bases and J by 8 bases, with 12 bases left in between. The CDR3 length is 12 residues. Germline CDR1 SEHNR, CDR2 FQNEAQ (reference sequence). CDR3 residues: CASSRGGLGYTF. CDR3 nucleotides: TGTGCCAGCAGCAGAGGGGGGTTAGGCTACACCTTC. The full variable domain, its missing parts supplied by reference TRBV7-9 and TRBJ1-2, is DTGVSQNPRHKITKRGQNVTFRCDPISEHNRLYWYRQTLGQGPEFLTYFQNEAQLEKSRLLSDRFSAERPKGSFSTLEIQRTEQGDSAMYLCASSRGGLGYTFGSGTRLTVV.